The rows below give T cell receptor beta chains drawn from one sample of a study of blood T cell repertoires in COVID-19. Generated by immunoSEQ multiplex PCR, the TCRdb table keeps only in-frame clones and is missing some. Among approximately 70,000 clones, about 91% were seen once, and the ten largest hold 6.5% to 8%. The sample comprised peripheral blood. The receptors were gathered from a man aged 40-55 years with COVID-19, enrolled during active disease. Each CDR3 is given with its conserved first and last residue. A D gene is named only where the DNA matches it firmly. Expanded clones get a size class; other rows say once, few or many, or leave the size out.

J,V,size,D,CDR3,DNA
TRBJ2-1,TRBV5-4,NA,NA,CASSLDQVSSYNEQFF,TGTGCCAGCAGCTTGGATCAGGTGAGCTCCTACAATGAGCAGTTCTTC
TRBJ2-5,TRBV29-1,NA,NA,CSVVALTETQYF,TGCAGCGTTGTAGCTCTCACTGAGACCCAGTACTTC
TRBJ1-1,TRBV4-1,NA,TRBD1,CASSQETGKYTEAFF,TGCGCCAGCAGCCAAGAGACAGGGAAGTACACTGAAGCTTTCTTT
TRBJ2-2,TRBV9,NA,TRBD2,CASSVERGTSVETGELFF,TGTGCCAGCAGCGTAGAGAGGGGGACTAGCGTTGAAACCGGGGAGCTGTTTTTT
TRBJ2-7,TRBV7-9,NA,NA,CASSLGTEHYEQYF,TGTGCCAGCAGCTTAGGGACAGAACACTACGAGCAGTACTTC
TRBJ2-3,TRBV6-5,NA,TRBD2,CASRLAGDTDTQYF,TGTGCCAGCCGACTAGCGGGGGACACAGATACGCAGTATTTT
TRBJ1-5,TRBV6-5,NA,TRBD1,CASSLTGAQPQHF,TGTGCCAGCAGTTTGACAGGGGCTCAGCCCCAGCATTTT
TRBJ1-5,TRBV3-1/TRBV3-2,NA,NA,CASSQRQARGPQHF,TGTGCCAGCAGTCAACGACAGGCCCGGGGGCCCCAGCATTTT
TRBJ1-5,TRBV5-1,NA,TRBD1,CASSEQGGQPQHF,TGCGCCAGCAGTGAACAGGGGGGTCAGCCCCAGCATTTT
TRBJ1-6,TRBV2,NA,NA,CASSPDRLDNSPLHF,TGTGCCAGCAGTCCCGACAGGCTGGATAATTCACCCCTCCACTTT
TRBJ1-2,TRBV28,few,TRBD1,CASSLRDSLYGYTF,TGTGCCAGCAGTTTACGGGACAGTCTCTATGGCTACACCTTC
TRBJ1-2,TRBV5-6,once,NA,CASSSVRREWLYGYTF,TGTGCCAGCAGCTCCGTCCGCAGGGAATGGCTATATGGCTACACCTTC
TRBJ2-4,TRBV30,NA,TRBD2,CAWSLPPLLGTSGGNIQYF,TGTGCCTGGAGTCTCCCTCCCCTTCTGGGGACTAGCGGGGGGAACATTCAGTACTTC
TRBJ2-1,TRBV29-1,NA,TRBD1,CSVLTGPYNEQFF,TGCAGCGTATTGACAGGGCCCTACAATGAGCAGTTCTTC
TRBJ1-2,TRBV28,NA,NA,CASSPIIQYMPGGYTF,TGTGCCAGCAGTCCCATCATTCAGTACATGCCGGGTGGCTACACCTTC
TRBJ1-2,TRBV6-5,few,NA,CASSYDSDIYGYTF,TGTGCCAGCAGTTACGATTCAGACATATATGGCTACACCTTC
TRBJ2-2,TRBV10-3,NA,NA,CAISNRDVDTGELFF,TGTGCCATCAGTAACAGGGATGTCGACACCGGGGAGCTGTTTTTT
TRBJ1-4,TRBV4-1,NA,NA,CASSQDNRQRNEKLFF,TGCGCCAGCAGCCAAGATAACCGGCAGCGTAATGAAAAACTGTTTTTT
TRBJ2-3,TRBV6-6,NA,TRBD2,CATLPTSGTDTQYF,TGTGCCACCCTACCCACTAGCGGCACAGATACGCAGTATTTT
TRBJ1-5,TRBV7-6,NA,TRBD1,CASSPGQGSNQPQHF,TGTGCCAGCAGCCCCGGACAGGGGAGCAATCAGCCCCAGCATTTT
TRBJ2-1,TRBV7-9,NA,NA,CASSSEGDEQFF,TGTGCCAGCAGCTCGGAAGGGGATGAGCAGTTCTTC
TRBJ1-1,TRBV10-3,NA,NA,CAISVERSTEAFF,TGTGCCATCAGCGTTGAGCGGAGCACTGAAGCTTTCTTT
TRBJ2-5,TRBV10-3,once,NA,CAIKEAANQETQYF,TGTGCCATCAAGGAGGCGGCTAACCAAGAGACCCAGTACTTC
TRBJ1-1,TRBV11-2,NA,TRBD1,CASSPGQGAFEAFF,TGTGCCAGCAGCCCTGGACAGGGGGCCTTTGAAGCTTTCTTT
TRBJ1-3,TRBV6-5,few,NA,CASSYSSQSGNTIYF,TGTGCCAGCAGTTACTCGTCACAGTCTGGAAACACCATATATTTT
TRBJ2-2,TRBV3-1/TRBV3-2,NA,NA,CASSHGREAGELFF,TGTGCCAGCAGCCACGGCAGGGAGGCCGGGGAGCTGTTTTTT
TRBJ2-2,TRBV24-1,NA,TRBD2,CATSDTSGGVTGELFF,TGTGCCACCAGTGACACTAGCGGGGGAGTTACCGGGGAGCTGTTTTTT
TRBJ2-7,TRBV2,NA,TRBD1,CASTGQADGVQYF,TGTGCCAGCACGGGACAGGCTGATGGCGTGCAGTACTTC
TRBJ2-2,TRBV6-5,NA,NA,CASSYLAGRNTGELFF,TGTGCCAGCAGTTACTTGGCCGGGAGAAACACCGGGGAGCTGTTTTTT